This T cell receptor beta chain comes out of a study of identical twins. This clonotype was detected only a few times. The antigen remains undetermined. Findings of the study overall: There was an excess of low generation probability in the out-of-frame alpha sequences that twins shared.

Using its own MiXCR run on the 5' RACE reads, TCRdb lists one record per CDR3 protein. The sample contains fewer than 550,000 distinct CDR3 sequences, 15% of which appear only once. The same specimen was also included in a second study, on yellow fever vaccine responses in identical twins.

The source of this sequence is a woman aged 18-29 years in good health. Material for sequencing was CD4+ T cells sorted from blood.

CDR3 sequence (DNA): TGTGCCAGCAGCTTGAGGGATAGCGGGAGCGTGTTCTTC. Residues: CASSLRDSGSVFF. This sequence joins TRBV5-6 and TRBJ2-1, with 9 bases identical to TRBD2. CDR1 is SGHDT and CDR2 is YYEEEE in the germline V gene. V was clipped by 1 base and J by 15 bases; unmatched bases: 8. The CDR3 covers 13 residues.